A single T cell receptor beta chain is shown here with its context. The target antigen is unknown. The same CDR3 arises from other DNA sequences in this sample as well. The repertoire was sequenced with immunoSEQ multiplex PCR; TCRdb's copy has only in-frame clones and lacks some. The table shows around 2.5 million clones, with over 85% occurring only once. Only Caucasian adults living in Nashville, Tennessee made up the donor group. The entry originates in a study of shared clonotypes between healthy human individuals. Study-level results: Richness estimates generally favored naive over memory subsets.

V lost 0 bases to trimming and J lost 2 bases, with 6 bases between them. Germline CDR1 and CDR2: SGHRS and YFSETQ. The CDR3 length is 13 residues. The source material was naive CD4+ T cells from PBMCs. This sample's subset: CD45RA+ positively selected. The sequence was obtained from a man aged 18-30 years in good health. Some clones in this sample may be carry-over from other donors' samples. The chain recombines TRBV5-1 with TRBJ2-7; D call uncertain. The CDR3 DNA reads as TGCGCCAGCAGCTTGGGTGATGCCTACGAGCAGTACTTC. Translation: CASSLGDAYEQYF. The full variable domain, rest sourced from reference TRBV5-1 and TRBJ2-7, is KAGVTQTPRYLIKTRGQQVTLSCSPISGHRSVSWYQQTPGQGLQFLFEYFSETQRNKGNFPGRFSGRQFSNSRSEMNVSTLELGDSALYLCASSLGDAYEQYFGPGTRLTVT.